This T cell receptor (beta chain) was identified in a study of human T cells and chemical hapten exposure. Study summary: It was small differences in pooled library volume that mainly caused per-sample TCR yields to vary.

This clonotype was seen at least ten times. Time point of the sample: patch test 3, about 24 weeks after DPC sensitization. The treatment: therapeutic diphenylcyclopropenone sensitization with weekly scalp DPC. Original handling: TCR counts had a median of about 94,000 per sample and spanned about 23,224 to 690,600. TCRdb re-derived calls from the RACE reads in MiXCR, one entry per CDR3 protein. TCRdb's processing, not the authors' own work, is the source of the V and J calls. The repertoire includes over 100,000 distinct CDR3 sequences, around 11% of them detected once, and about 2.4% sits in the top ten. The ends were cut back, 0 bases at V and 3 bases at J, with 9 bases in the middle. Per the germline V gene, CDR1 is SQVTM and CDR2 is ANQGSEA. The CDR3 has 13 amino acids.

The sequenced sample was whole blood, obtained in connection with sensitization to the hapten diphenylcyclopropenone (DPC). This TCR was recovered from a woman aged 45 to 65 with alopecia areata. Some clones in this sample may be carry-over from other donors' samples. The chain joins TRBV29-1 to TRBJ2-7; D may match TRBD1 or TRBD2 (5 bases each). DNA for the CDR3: TGCAGCGTTGAAGAAGGGACGAACTACGAGCAGTACTTC. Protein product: CSVEEGTNYEQYF.